The 8 T cell receptor beta chains below come from one sample, sequenced in a study of T-cell reconstitution after alpha-beta-depleted transplantation in children. Using unique molecular identifiers, the investigators prepared the TCRbeta library. TCRdb itself ran the PCR reads through MiXCR, one entry per CDR3 protein. The sample gives under 60,000 distinct CDR3 sequences, around 5.9% of which show up once; about 33% is in the top ten. This sample comprised PBMCs, mostly from graft donor cells, obtained 60 days after TCRalphabeta/CD19-depleted stem cell transplant. Receptor source: a female patient younger than 10 who had a stem cell transplant for aplastic anemia, so the T cells may come from the graft donor.

CDR3 nucleotide sequence: TGTGCCAGTAGTATAGCAGATACGCAGTATTTT. Translating gives CASSIADTQYF. The J gene is TRBJ2-3, the V gene TRBV19; the D is unclear. CDR1 is LNHDA, CDR2 SQIVND, per germline (reference sequence). With 1 base removed from V and 4 bases from J, the gap between germline ends came to 0 bases. This CDR3 spans 11 amino acids. The full variable domain, its missing parts supplied by reference TRBV19 and TRBJ2-3, is DGGITQSPKYLFRKEGQNVTLSCEQNLNHDAMYWYRQDPGQGLRLIYYSQIVNDFQKGDIAEGYSVSREKKESFPLTVTSAQKNPTAFYLCASSIADTQYFGPGTRLTVL.

This clonotype came up many times. The V call is TRBV25-1, the J call TRBJ1-4; D unresolved. The CDR3 length is 11 residues. CDR1 and CDR2 (germline): MGHDK, SYGVNS. Trimming removed 2 bases from V and 8 bases from J, with 3 bases in between. The CDR3 here is CASSEAEKLFF. As DNA, the CDR3 is TGTGCCAGCAGTGAAGCCGAAAAACTGTTTTTT.

This clonotype was recorded at least ten times. The V gene is TRBV10-3, the J gene TRBJ2-7; D is perhaps TRBD2 (5 bases). V lost 2 bases to trimming and J lost 0 bases, with 8 bases between them. The V gene's germline CDR1 is ENHRY and CDR2 SYGVKD. The CDR3 length is 14 residues. The CDR3 spells CAISEGGSSYEQYF. CDR3 coding DNA: TGTGCCATCAGTGAGGGTGGGAGCTCCTACGAGCAGTACTTC.

This clonotype was found a few times. The chain has TRBV12-3 or TRBV12-4 and TRBJ2-7, with D tentatively TRBD1 (5 bases). Trimming removed 8 bases from V and 2 bases from J, with 19 bases in between. This CDR3 comprises 15 residues. The CDR3 spells CASGIYRKGAYEQYV. DNA of the CDR3: TGTGCCAGCGGGATCTACAGGAAAGGGGCCTACGAGCAGTACGTC.

This clonotype was counted at least ten times. This chain links TRBV7-3 with TRBJ2-5; 13 bases line up with TRBD2. V shed 1 base, J shed 4 bases, and the junction held 12 bases outside the gene matches. Germline V gives CDR1 SGHTA, CDR2 FQGTGA. The CDR3 covers 19 residues. The CDR3 loop reads CASSLRAPTSGRTRETQYF. In DNA form, the CDR3 reads TGTGCCAGCAGCTTAAGGGCACCGACTAGCGGGAGGACGAGAGAGACCCAGTACTTC.

There are many counts of this clonotype. The V call is TRBV7-2, the J call TRBJ2-5; TRBD2 aligns across 12 bases. This CDR3 comprises 16 residues. J was trimmed by 13 bases and V by 5 bases; bases with no gene match: 17. Germline V gene lookup returns CDR1 SGHTA and CDR2 FQGNSA. The CDR3 region has the DNA TGTGCCAGCAGCCAGACGACTAGCGGGGGCCCGCGGTACCGGTACTTC. This codes for CASSQTTSGGPRYRYF.

Ten or more counts support this clonotype. The rearrangement uses TRBV20-1 and TRBJ1-1; weak D call: TRBD1 (6 bases). Germline CDR1 DFQATT, CDR2 SNEGSKA (reference sequence). V lost 0 bases and J lost 7, with 15 bases in between. CDR3 size: 14 residues. The DNA of the CDR3 is TGCAGTGCTAGAGACCACAGGGAGGGAATTGAAGCTTTCTTT. Its translation: CSARDHREGIEAFF.

The table lists this clonotype with many counts. V and J are TRBV20-1 and TRBJ2-1, with D uncertain. Germline-derived CDR1 and CDR2 are DFQATT and SNEGSKA (reference sequence). V lost 0 bases and J 2 bases, leaving 8 bases between the germline ends. CDR3 length equals 14 residues. CDR3 protein: CSAREGFTYNEQFF. In DNA, the CDR3 is TGCAGTGCTAGAGAGGGCTTTACCTACAATGAGCAGTTCTTC.